The clone carrying this TCR beta chain has a count of ten or more. Its specificity is unknown. The data were obtained in a study of T-cell reconstitution after alpha-beta-depleted transplantation in children. Findings and limits, study-wide: Several hundred expanded graft clones reportedly gave rise to the alpha-beta T cells present about two months after transplant. Elevated TCRbeta diversity at day 60 was traced, in some patients, to surviving recipient T cells and thymic progenitors. One year post-transplant, T-cell counts and diversity were largely derived from T cells produced anew.

Germline V gene sequence: CDR1 SGHRS, CDR2 YFSETQ. This CDR3 is 14 amino acids long. Trimming cost V 4 bases and J 0 bases; bases outside gene matches: 2. As it was prepared, the TCRbeta library received unique molecular identifiers. TCRdb re-called the PCR reads with MiXCR, one entry per CDR3 protein. The sample lists about 110,000 distinct CDR3 sequences, around a tenth seen once, with around 34% in the top ten. This TCR derives from a boy aged 2 to 10 with acute lymphoblastic leukemia, due to receive a stem cell transplant. Sequences were derived from PBMCs, sampled before TCRalphabeta/CD19-depleted stem cell transplant. The genes are TRBV5-1 and TRBJ2-7; 9 nucleotides line up with TRBD1. The CDR3 spells CASSPTGGSYEQYF. CDR3 coding DNA: TGCGCCAGCAGCCCGACAGGGGGCTCCTACGAGCAGTACTTC.